This T cell receptor beta chain stems from a study of blood T cell repertoires in COVID-19. Background on the study: COVID-19 samples from acute and convalescent phases originated in the United States, Italy and Spain. PBMCs, B-cell-depleted T cells, or T cells provided the cDNA or gDNA that made up the material.

The CDR3 is made up of 14 amino acids. Germline CDR1 KGHSH, CDR2 LQKENI. J was trimmed by 8 bases and V by 6 bases; bases with no gene match: 7. The assay was immunoSEQ multiplex PCR, and TCRdb's table has in-frame clones only and misses some. The sample has around 190,000 clones; approximately 80% are singletons. J is TRBJ1-4 and V is TRBV18; 9 nucleotides line up with TRBD1. This TCR derives from a human donor in a cohort sampled during active COVID-19. The sample was peripheral blood. DNA for the CDR3: TGTGCCAGCTCCGGGGACAGGGATAACGAAAAACTGTTTTTT. Translating it yields CASSGDRDNEKLFF.